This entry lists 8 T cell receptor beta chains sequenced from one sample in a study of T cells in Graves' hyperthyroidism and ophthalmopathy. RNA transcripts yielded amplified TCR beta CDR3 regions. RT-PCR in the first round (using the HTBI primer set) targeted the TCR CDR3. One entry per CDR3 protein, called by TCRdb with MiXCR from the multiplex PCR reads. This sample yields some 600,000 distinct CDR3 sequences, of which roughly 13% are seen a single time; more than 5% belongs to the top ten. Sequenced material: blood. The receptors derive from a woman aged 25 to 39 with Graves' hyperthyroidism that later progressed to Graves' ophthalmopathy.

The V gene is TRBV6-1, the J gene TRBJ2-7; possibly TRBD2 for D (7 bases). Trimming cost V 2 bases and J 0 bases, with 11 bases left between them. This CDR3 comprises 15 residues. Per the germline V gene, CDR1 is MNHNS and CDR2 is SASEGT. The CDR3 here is CASSERGGGSYEQYF. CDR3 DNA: TGTGCCAGCAGTGAAAGGGGGGGGGGCTCCTACGAGCAGTACTTC.

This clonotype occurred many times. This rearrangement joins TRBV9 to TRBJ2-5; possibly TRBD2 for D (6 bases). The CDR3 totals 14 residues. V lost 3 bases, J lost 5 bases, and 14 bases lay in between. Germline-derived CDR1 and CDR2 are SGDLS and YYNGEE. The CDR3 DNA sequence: TGTGCCAGCAGCGCGGGTCAACGGGGGGAGACCCAGTACTTC. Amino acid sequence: CASSAGQRGETQYF.

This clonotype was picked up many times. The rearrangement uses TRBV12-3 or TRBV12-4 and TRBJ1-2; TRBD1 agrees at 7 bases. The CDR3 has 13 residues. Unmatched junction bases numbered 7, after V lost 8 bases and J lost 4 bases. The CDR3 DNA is TGTGCCAGCGGTGCGGGACAGACCTATGGCTACACCTTC. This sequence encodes CASGAGQTYGYTF.

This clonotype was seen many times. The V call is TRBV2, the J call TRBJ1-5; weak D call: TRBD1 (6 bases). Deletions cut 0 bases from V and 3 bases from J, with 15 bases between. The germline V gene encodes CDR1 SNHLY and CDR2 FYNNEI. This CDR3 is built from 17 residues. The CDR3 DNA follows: TGTGCCAGCAGTGAAGCGCTTCGGGACATTCCCAATCAGCCCCAGCATTTT. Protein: CASSEALRDIPNQPQHF.

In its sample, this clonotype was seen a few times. In DNA, the CDR3 is TGTGCCAGCAGCCCGGGACTAGCGGGAGGGCCAACCGGGGAGCTGTTTTTT. Translation gives CASSPGLAGGPTGELFF. The V call is TRBV7-9, the J call TRBJ2-2, with 16 bases identical to TRBD2. The CDR3 length is 17 residues. Looked up from germline, CDR1 is SEHNR and CDR2 is FQNEAQ (reference sequence). After removal of 5 bases from V and 5 bases from J, the junction contained 5 bases not matched to a gene.

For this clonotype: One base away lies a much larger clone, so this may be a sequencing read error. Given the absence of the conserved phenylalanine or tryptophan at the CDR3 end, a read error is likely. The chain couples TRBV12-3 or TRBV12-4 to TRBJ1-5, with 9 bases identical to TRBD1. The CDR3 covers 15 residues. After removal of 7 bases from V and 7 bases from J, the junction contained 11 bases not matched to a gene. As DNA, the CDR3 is TGTGCCAGCACTACGGGGACAGGGTACGGGCAGCCCCAGCATATT. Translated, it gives CASTTGTGYGQPQHI.

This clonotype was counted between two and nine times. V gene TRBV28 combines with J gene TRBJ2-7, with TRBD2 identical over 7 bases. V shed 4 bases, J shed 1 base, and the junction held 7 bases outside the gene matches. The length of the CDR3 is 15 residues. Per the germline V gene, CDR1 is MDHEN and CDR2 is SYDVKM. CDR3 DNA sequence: TGTGCCAGCAGTTCTCCAGCGGGGATATCCTACGAGCAGTACTTC. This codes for CASSSPAGISYEQYF.

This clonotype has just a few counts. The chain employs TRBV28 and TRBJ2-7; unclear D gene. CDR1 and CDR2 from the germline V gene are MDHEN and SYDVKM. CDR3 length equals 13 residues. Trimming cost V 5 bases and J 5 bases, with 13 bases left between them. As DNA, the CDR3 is TGTGCCAGCAGTCCCCCGGCTACCCACGAGCAGTACTTC. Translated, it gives CASSPPATHEQYF.